This T cell receptor (beta chain) was captured in a study of T cell clonality in common variable immunodeficiency. Both groups were predominantly of Caucasian heritage. Study-wide results and caveats: T cell subpopulation sequencing would be needed to explain CVID clonality.

This clone has ten or more counts. Its antigen is not identified. With the read ending 3 residues before the CDR3 end, the germline J gene is used to fill in that end. This CDR3 has 16 amino acids. Unmatched junction bases numbered 7, after V lost 0 bases and J lost 5 bases. Germline V gene sequence: CDR1 SGHRS, CDR2 YFSETQ. TCRdb's copy holds only in-frame clones and misses some; the assay was immunoSEQ multiplex PCR. This sample has more than 30,000 clones, each found more than once. The V gene is TRBV5-1, the J gene TRBJ2-5; 10 bases agree with TRBD2. What was sequenced was peripheral blood mononuclear cells. The sequence was obtained from a person between 18 and 70 years old in good health. The CDR3 reads CASSLDVAGGSETQYF. CDR3 DNA, as far as it was read: TGCGCCAGCAGCTTGGATGTAGCGGGAGGTTCTGAGACC. Full variable domain (remainder filled in from reference TRBV5-1 and TRBJ2-5): KAGVTQTPRYLIKTRGQQVTLSCSPISGHRSVSWYQQTPGQGLQFLFEYFSETQRNKGNFPGRFSGRQFSNSRSEMNVSTLELGDSALYLCASSLDVAGGSETQYFGPGTRLLVL.